The 29 T cell receptor beta chains below were found in one sample sequenced in a study of siplizumab effects on memory and regulatory T cells. TCRdb's copy holds only in-frame clones and misses some; the assay was immunoSEQ multiplex PCR. Among more than 90,000 clones, around 90% were seen once, and the ten largest hold around 11%. The source material was non-Treg CD4+ T cells sorted from blood. The receptors stem from a human donor in good health.

V usage is TRBV9 and J usage is TRBJ2-7; 10 nucleotides align to TRBD1. The CDR3 loop spans 14 amino acids. The germline V gene encodes CDR1 SGDLS and CDR2 YYNGEE. V dropped 2 bases and J dropped 2; count of bases not matched to a gene: 1. The CDR3 spells CASSVGQGAYEQYF. In nucleotides, the CDR3 is TGTGCCAGCAGCGTCGGACAGGGGGCCTACGAGCAGTACTTC.

The chain links TRBV7-6 to TRBJ1-1, with unresolved D. The CDR3 covers 14 residues. From germline, CDR1 is SGHVS and CDR2 FNYEAQ. Trimming stripped 2 bases from V and 4 bases from J, with 11 bases between. In DNA form, the CDR3 reads TGTGCCAGCAGCTTACAGGACGCCCGCACTGAAGCTTTCTTT. Translating gives CASSLQDARTEAFF.

The chain couples TRBV29-1 to TRBJ1-5, with D tentatively TRBD1 (5 bases). Germline V lookup: CDR1 SQVTM, CDR2 ANQGSEA. Between the trimmed V and J ends, which lost 5 bases and 3 bases, there was a span of 14 bases. The CDR3 loop spans 14 amino acids. The CDR3 is CSVTTQGVNQPQHF. CDR3 bases: TGCAGCGTTACTACGCAGGGCGTCAATCAGCCCCAGCATTTT.

CDR3: CASSPLRVGSYEQYF. CDR3 nucleotides: TGTGCCAGCAGCCCGTTGCGGGTCGGCTCCTACGAGCAGTACTTC. This sequence joins TRBV7-2 and TRBJ2-7; perhaps TRBD2 as D (5 bases). The CDR3 is 15 amino acids. V shed 5 bases and J shed 0 bases, with 14 bases lying between them. Germline V gene sequence: CDR1 SGHTA, CDR2 FQGNSA.

This chain links TRBV7-2 with TRBJ2-2; 9 nucleotides line up with TRBD2. With 3 bases clipped from V and 9 bases from J, the junction kept 11 bases outside the gene matches. This CDR3 spans 16 amino acids. Germline V CDR1 and CDR2: SGHTA, FQGNSA. The chain's CDR3 is CASSFGWASGTRELFF. In DNA, the CDR3 is TGTGCCAGCAGCTTCGGTTGGGCTAGCGGGACCCGGGAGCTGTTTTTT.

This clone has only one observation. This chain joins TRBV2 and TRBJ1-1, with a weak D call TRBD1 (5 bases). There are 13 residues in the CDR3. Per the germline V gene, CDR1 is SNHLY and CDR2 is FYNNEI. V lost 2 bases and J 4 bases, leaving 8 bases between the germline ends. The CDR3 DNA reads as TGTGCCAGCAGTGAAATCGGGGGCACTGAAGCTTTCTTT. Residues: CASSEIGGTEAFF.

CDR3 DNA sequence: TGTGCCATCAGTTCGACTAGCGGGAGTAGCACCGGGGAGCTGTTTTTT. Amino acid sequence: CAISSTSGSSTGELFF. V and J are TRBV10-3 and TRBJ2-2; TRBD2 agrees at 12 bases. Germline values: CDR1 ENHRY, CDR2 SYGVKD. The V gene end was trimmed by 5 bases and the J gene end by 4 bases; junction bases not matched to a gene: 5. The CDR3 length is 16 residues.

This chain links TRBV2 with TRBJ2-3; no firm D call. The V end lost 6 bases, the J end lost 3 bases, and 7 bases lay between the germline ends. Germline CDR1 is SNHLY and CDR2 is FYNNEI. This CDR3 is 12 amino acids long. The CDR3 sequence: CASSQGTDTQYF. The CDR3 DNA reads TGTGCCAGCAGCCAAGGAACAGATACGCAGTATTTT.

V usage is TRBV18 and J usage is TRBJ1-5; 9 positions match TRBD1. Trimming cost V 4 bases and J 2 bases; bases outside gene matches: 6. Germline V lookup: CDR1 KGHSH, CDR2 LQKENI. This CDR3 comprises 16 residues. CDR3: CASSLMDRGGNQPQHF. The CDR3 DNA is TGTGCCAGCTCACTTATGGACAGGGGAGGCAATCAGCCCCAGCATTTT.

This chain uses TRBV11-3 with TRBJ2-7; tentative D call: TRBD1 (6 bases). Germline loops: CDR1 SGHNT, CDR2 YENEEA. V dropped 3 bases and J dropped 3 bases, with 12 bases sitting between them. The CDR3 spans 14 residues. The CDR3 sequence: CASSLDGTNYEQYF. The CDR3 DNA is TGTGCCAGCAGCTTGGACGGGACAAACTACGAGCAGTACTTC.

The gene calls are TRBV6-5 and TRBJ1-2; no definite D call. With 2 bases removed from V and 8 bases from J, the gap between germline ends came to 12 bases. CDR3 length: 13 amino acids. CDR1 and CDR2 from the germline V gene are MNHEY and SVGAGI. CDR3 coding DNA: TGTGCCAGCAGTTACGAGCGGGCTCGAGGCTACACCTTC. It translates to CASSYERARGYTF.

The chain combines TRBV7-3 with TRBJ2-3, with a possible D match to TRBD1 (8 bases). The CDR3 consists of 16 residues. With 5 bases removed from V and 3 bases from J, the gap between germline ends came to 18 bases. From germline, CDR1 is SGHTA and CDR2 FQGTGA. Here the CDR3 reads CASSLDRGGGTDTQYF. The CDR3 coding sequence is TGTGCCAGCAGCCTAGACAGGGGAGGGGGTACAGATACGCAGTATTTT. Looking up the rest from reference TRBV7-3 and TRBJ2-3 gives the full variable domain: GAGVSQTPSNKVTEKGKYVELRCDPISGHTALYWYRQSLGQGPEFLIYFQGTGAADDSGLPNDRFFAVRPEGSVSTLKIQRTERGDSAVYLCASSLDRGGGTDTQYFGPGTRLTVL.

The genes are TRBV29-1 and TRBJ2-1; D possibly corresponds to TRBD2 (7 bases). Per the germline V gene, CDR1 is SQVTM and CDR2 is ANQGSEA. The V end was cut by 1 base, the J end by 9 bases, with 10 bases between. The CDR3 runs 12 residues. This chain's CDR3 is CSVEAGGGEQFF. Here the CDR3 DNA reads TGCAGCGTTGAAGCGGGGGGCGGTGAGCAGTTCTTC.

The rearrangement uses TRBV25-1 and TRBJ1-5; D call uncertain. Trimming pared 6 bases from V and 6 bases from J, leaving 9 bases between. CDR3 size: 12 residues. Germline CDR1 MGHDK, CDR2 SYGVNS. The CDR3 reads CASSTLGQPQHF. The CDR3 coding sequence is TGTGCCAGCAGCACCCTGGGTCAGCCCCAGCATTTT.

As regards this clone: Other DNA sequences from this sample encode an identical CDR3 as well. The chain links TRBV9 to TRBJ1-5; D is perhaps TRBD1 (5 bases). V was clipped by 0 bases and J by 3 bases, with 10 bases between them. Germline CDR1 SGDLS, CDR2 YYNGEE. CDR3 length: 15 amino acids. CDR3 in DNA: TGTGCCAGCAGCGTAGGTCAGGGACTCAATCAGCCCCAGCATTTT. Its protein is CASSVGQGLNQPQHF.

The J gene is TRBJ2-1, the V gene TRBV27, with D perhaps TRBD2 (5 bases). CDR1 is MNHEY and CDR2 is SMNVEV in the germline V gene (reference sequence). V dropped 0 bases and J dropped 4 bases, with 10 bases sitting between them. The CDR3 spans 15 residues. In DNA form, the CDR3 reads TGTGCCAGCAGTTTATCACGAGGGATGTACAATGAGCAGTTCTTC. This codes for CASSLSRGMYNEQFF.

This clone was detected only a few times. The J gene is TRBJ2-1, the V gene TRBV5-1; 11 bases fit TRBD2. The CDR3 length is 17 residues. V trimming: 4 bases; J trimming: 0 bases; junction bases outside the gene matches: 6. Germline V lookup: CDR1 SGHRS, CDR2 YFSETQ. The DNA for the CDR3 is TGCGCCAGCAGCGGGACTAGCGGCCTCAGCTCCTACAATGAGCAGTTCTTC. Translating it yields CASSGTSGLSSYNEQFF. The entire variable domain, with the rest obtained from reference TRBV5-1 and TRBJ2-1, is as follows: KAGVTQTPRYLIKTRGQQVTLSCSPISGHRSVSWYQQTPGQGLQFLFEYFSETQRNKGNFPGRFSGRQFSNSRSEMNVSTLELGDSALYLCASSGTSGLSSYNEQFFGPGTRLTVL.

The rearrangement uses TRBV7-3 and TRBJ2-1, with 11 bases matching TRBD1. V was clipped by 3 bases and J by 7 bases; unmatched bases: 11. The CDR3 is 17 amino acids. CDR1 is SGHTA and CDR2 is FQGTGA in the germline V gene. CDR3 protein: CASSFSPGTGGGNEQFF. DNA of the CDR3: TGTGCCAGCAGCTTTAGCCCGGGGACAGGGGGTGGTAATGAGCAGTTCTTC.

This chain uses TRBV28 with TRBJ1-2, with D perhaps TRBD1 (5 bases). The CDR3 extends over 15 amino acids. Per the germline V gene, CDR1 is MDHEN and CDR2 is SYDVKM. V shed 4 bases and J shed 2 bases, with 14 bases lying between them. The CDR3 here is CASSSPAGRNYGYTF. The CDR3 DNA follows: TGTGCCAGCAGTTCCCCGGCGGGGCGAAACTATGGCTACACCTTC.

This clone was picked up one time. The V call is TRBV10-3, the J call TRBJ2-7; 8 bases match TRBD1. The junction had 10 bases not matched to a gene; V was cut back by 2 bases and J by 1 base. Germline V CDR1 and CDR2: ENHRY, SYGVKD. The CDR3 runs 17 residues. CDR3 protein: CAISERAGGSGSYEQYF. The CDR3 coding sequence is TGTGCCATCAGTGAGAGAGCAGGGGGCTCGGGGTCCTACGAGCAGTACTTC.

The CDR3 here is CASSVGPGASGYNEQFF. The CDR3 DNA is TGTGCCAGCAGCGTAGGCCCCGGCGCTAGCGGATACAATGAGCAGTTCTTC. This chain connects TRBV9 to TRBJ2-1, with 7 bases that match TRBD2. CDR3 size: 17 residues. Germline V gives CDR1 SGDLS, CDR2 YYNGEE. After removal of 0 bases from V and 4 bases from J, the junction contained 10 bases not matched to a gene.

This chain joins TRBV28 and TRBJ1-5, with D possibly TRBD1 on 6 matching bases. There are 16 residues in the CDR3. V lost 3 bases and J lost 2, with 14 bases in between. Germline V gene sequence: CDR1 MDHEN, CDR2 SYDVKM. In DNA, the CDR3 is TGTGCCAGCAGTTTTTCACTCCCAGGGGGCAATCAGCCCCAGCATTTT. Amino acids: CASSFSLPGGNQPQHF.

This sequence joins TRBV27 and TRBJ2-1; TRBD2 agrees at 8 bases. Germline V gene lookup returns CDR1 MNHEY and CDR2 SMNVEV (reference sequence). V was clipped by 7 bases and J by 2 bases; unmatched bases: 7. The CDR3 spans 15 residues. The CDR3 nucleotides are TGTGCCAGCACCCTAAGCGGGAGTCCCTACAATGAGCAGTTCTTC. It encodes CASTLSGSPYNEQFF.

The CDR3 coding sequence is TGTGCCAGCAGCTTACAGGGGGGGGTAACTAATGAAAAACTGTTTTTT. Translated, it gives CASSLQGGVTNEKLFF. The gene calls are TRBV7-2 and TRBJ1-4; 7 bases fit TRBD1. This CDR3 is 16 amino acids long. With V trimmed by 2 bases and J by 1 base, 4 bases remained unmatched. From germline, CDR1 is SGHTA and CDR2 FQGNSA.

The chain is built from TRBV7-3 and TRBJ2-5, with 9 bases matching TRBD2. CDR3 length: 16 residues. Looked up from germline, CDR1 is SGHTA and CDR2 is FQGTGA. V trimming: 2 bases; J trimming: 1 base; junction bases outside the gene matches: 5. CDR3 in DNA: TGTGCCAGCAGCTTAGGTGCGGGAGGGTTCCAAGAGACCCAGTACTTC. Translation: CASSLGAGGFQETQYF.

The chain's CDR3 is CASSLGALTRETQYF. In nucleotides, the CDR3 is TGTGCCAGCAGCTTAGGAGCCTTAACTAGAGAGACCCAGTACTTC. The chain couples TRBV7-9 to TRBJ2-5; D is perhaps TRBD2 (5 bases). Trimming pared 1 base from V and 4 bases from J, leaving 13 bases between. Germline assignment: CDR1 SEHNR and CDR2 FQNEAQ (reference sequence). The CDR3 sequence is 15 residues long.

This sequence joins TRBV5-5 and TRBJ2-7, with 8 bases aligning to TRBD2. This CDR3 contains 14 residues. Germline CDR1 reads SGHKS; CDR2 reads YYEKEE (reference sequence). The ends lost 4 bases at V and 3 bases at J; junction bases unmatched: 6. The CDR3 spells CASSPRTSIYEQYF. The CDR3 DNA follows: TGTGCCAGCAGCCCGAGGACTAGCATCTACGAGCAGTACTTC.

The chain recombines TRBV28 with TRBJ2-1; D unresolved. In germline, CDR1 is MDHEN, CDR2 SYDVKM. The CDR3 runs 12 residues. With 10 bases removed from V and 6 bases from J, the gap between germline ends came to 13 bases. The CDR3 DNA sequence: TGTGCCATCTCTAGACCCGTCAATGAGCAGTTCTTC. Translating gives CAISRPVNEQFF.

The chain employs TRBV5-1 and TRBJ2-2, with D perhaps assigned TRBD1 or TRBD2 (5 bases each). Looked up from germline, CDR1 is SGHRS and CDR2 is YFSETQ. This CDR3 has 16 residues. Deletions cut 3 bases from V and 3 bases from J, with 15 bases between. CDR3 nucleotides: TGCGCCAGCAGCTACCAGGGACCCGTGTACACCGGGGAGCTGTTTTTT. Translated: CASSYQGPVYTGELFF.